This T cell receptor beta chain was sequenced for a study of T-cell reconstitution after alpha-beta-depleted transplantation in children. It was with unique molecular identifiers that the TCRbeta library was prepared. TCRdb used MiXCR to reprocess the PCR reads, holding one entry per CDR3 protein. The sample consists of 300,000 to 400,000 distinct CDR3 sequences, 16% of them appearing once. The germline V and J ends were trimmed by 4 bases and 8 bases, with 14 bases remaining between them. This CDR3 has 13 amino acids. In germline, CDR1 is DFQATT, CDR2 SNEGSKA (reference sequence). The origin of this receptor is a male patient aged 2-15 years who had a stem cell transplant for acute lymphoblastic leukemia, so the T cells may come from the graft donor. J is TRBJ2-2 and V is TRBV20-1; D is unresolved. The sequencing used PBMCs, mostly from graft donor cells, collected 360 days after TCRalphabeta/CD19-depleted stem cell transplant. CDR3 DNA: TGCAGTGCTAAAAATTCTGCTCGTGGGGAGCTGTTTTTT. Residues: CSAKNSARGELFF.